The TCR beta chain under discussion was sequenced for a study of blood T cell repertoires in COVID-19. About the study: Both acute and convalescent COVID-19 samples were obtained from the United States, Italy and Spain. Sources were T cells, B-cell-depleted T cells, or PBMCs; the material itself was cDNA or gDNA.

This CDR3 contains 14 residues. Trimming left V 6 bases short and J 6 bases short, with 18 bases between. Germline CDR1 MNHEY, CDR2 SMNVEV (reference sequence). TCRdb's copy holds only in-frame clones and misses some; the assay was immunoSEQ multiplex PCR. The sample has about 300,000 clones; roughly 90% are singletons. This clone was recorded many times. In terms of age and location, participants ranged from roughly 18 to 95 years and lived in under 30 US areas. Shortly before study entry, within 2 weeks, exposed participants had met a COVID-19 case. The sequencing sample was made of PBMCs or T cells enriched from blood (not recorded which). This sequence joins TRBV27 and TRBJ2-7; D gene uncertain. This receptor was obtained from a woman in her 50s who had been exposed to COVID-19. The CDR3, as DNA: TGTGCCAGCAGATACTCCAGGAACCTACCCGAGCAGTACTTC. Protein: CASRYSRNLPEQYF.